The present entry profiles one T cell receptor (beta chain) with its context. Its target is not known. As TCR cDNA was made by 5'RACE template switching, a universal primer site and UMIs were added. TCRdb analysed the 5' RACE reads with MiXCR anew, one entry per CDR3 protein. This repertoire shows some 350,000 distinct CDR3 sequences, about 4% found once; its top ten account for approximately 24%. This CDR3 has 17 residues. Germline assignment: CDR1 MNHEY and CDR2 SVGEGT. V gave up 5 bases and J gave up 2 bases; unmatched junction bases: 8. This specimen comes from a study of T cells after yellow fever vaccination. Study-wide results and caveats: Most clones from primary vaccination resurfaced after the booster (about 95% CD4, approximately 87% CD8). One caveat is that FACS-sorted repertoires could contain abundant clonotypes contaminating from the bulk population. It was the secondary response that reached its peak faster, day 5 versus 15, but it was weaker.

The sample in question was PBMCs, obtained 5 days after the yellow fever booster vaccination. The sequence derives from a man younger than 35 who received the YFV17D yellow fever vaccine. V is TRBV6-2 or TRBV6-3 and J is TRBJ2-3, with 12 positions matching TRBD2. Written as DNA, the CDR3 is TGTGCCAGCAGTCCGCGACTAGCGGGGGACAACACAGATACGCAGTATTTT. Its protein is CASSPRLAGDNTDTQYF.